These T cell receptor beta chains were read from a single sample in a study of T-cell memory formation after mild COVID-19. TCRdb re-derived calls from the 5' RACE reads in MiXCR, one entry per CDR3 protein. The sample lists over 95,000 distinct CDR3 sequences, 22% seen once, with approximately 40% in the top ten. Input material: PBMCs or a T cell subset sorted from them (not recorded which). Receptors originate from a man younger than 35 who had mild COVID-19 (a few samples of this study predate the infection). Cell type and time point are not known. Each CDR3 is given with its conserved first and last residue. D genes are given only for firm matches. Size tells how often a clone was seen (once, few, many) or the class of an expanded clone, and some rows leave it out.

>NA|TRBJ1-1|TRBV5-1|few
TGCGCCAGCAGCTTGGTCCAACCTTCCGCTGAAGCTTTCTTT
CASSLVQPSAEAFF
>NA|TRBJ2-7|TRBV5-6|few
TGTGCCAGCAGCTTGCCCAGCTCCTACGAGCAGTACTTC
CASSLPSSYEQYF
>TRBD2|TRBJ2-1|TRBV12-3/TRBV12-4|few
TGTGCCAGCAGTTTAAGGGGTAGCGGGGGCAGATACAATGAGCAGTTCTTC
CASSLRGSGGRYNEQFF
>NA|TRBJ1-1|TRBV5-1|NA
TGCGCCAGCAGCCCCGGGGACGGAGACACTGAAGCTTTCTTT
CASSPGDGDTEAFF
>NA|TRBJ2-1|TRBV13|NA
TGTGCCAGCAGCTTAGTCGGGGGGCGGGATGAGCAGTTCTTC
CASSLVGGRDEQFF
>NA|TRBJ2-1|TRBV12-3/TRBV12-4|few
TGTGCCAGCAGTTGGACATACAATGAGCAGTTCTTC
CASSWTYNEQFF
>NA|TRBJ2-1|TRBV5-6|NA
TGTGCCAGCAGAGGTCGACCCGGGGGGCTTTTCAATGAGCAGTTCTTC
CASRGRPGGLFNEQFF
>NA|TRBJ1-1|TRBV2|many
TGTGCCAGCCGATACGGGATCACTGAAGCTTTCTTT
CASRYGITEAFF
>NA|TRBJ1-2|TRBV30|few
TGTGCCTGGAGTACACAGGGTGGCTACGTGTATGGCTACACCTTC
CAWSTQGGYVYGYTF
>NA|TRBJ1-2|TRBV6-5|NA
TGTGCCAGCAGCTCCGCGAATGTGGGGGGAAACTATGGCTACACCTTC
CASSSANVGGNYGYTF
>TRBD2|TRBJ2-3|TRBV20-1|many
TGCAGTGCTAGAGGTGGAAGCGGGGGGCCCACGGGGACAGATACGCAGTATTTT
CSARGGSGGPTGTDTQYF
>NA|TRBJ2-1|TRBV7-6|NA
TGTGCCAGCAGCTCCAGGGGGAGGAATGAGCAGTTCTTC
CASSSRGRNEQFF
>NA|TRBJ1-2|TRBV7-3|many
TGTGCCAGCAGCTTAGATAGAAAGGACGGCTACACCTTC
CASSLDRKDGYTF
>NA|TRBJ2-1|TRBV29-1|NA
TGCAGCGTTGAAGTTGTACGCTCCTACAATGAGCAGTTCTTC
CSVEVVRSYNEQFF
>NA|TRBJ2-2|TRBV30|few
TGTGCCTGGAGTACCGGGACAACGAACACCGGGGAGCTGTTTTTT
CAWSTGTTNTGELFF
>TRBD1|TRBJ2-7|TRBV20-1|once
TGCAGTGCACGGGGACAGGTTGCCTACGAGCAGTACTTC
CSARGQVAYEQYF
>NA|TRBJ1-5|TRBV27|NA
TGTGCCAGCAGTTTAGTGGGAGTTAGCAATCAGCCCCAGCATTTT
CASSLVGVSNQPQHF
>NA|TRBJ2-5|TRBV10-1|NA
TGCGCCAGCAGTGAGCAGTACCAAGAGACCCAGTACTTC
CASSEQYQETQYF
>NA|TRBJ2-2|TRBV29-1|few
TGCAGCGTTGAGAAAGGGGTCCCCGGGGAGCTGTTTTTT
CSVEKGVPGELFF
>TRBD2|TRBJ2-1|TRBV7-9|NA
TGTGCCAGCAGCTTTACCCTAGCGGGCTATGAGCAGTTCTTC
CASSFTLAGYEQFF
>NA|TRBJ2-5|TRBV5-6|NA
TGTGCCAGCAGCTTTTTCTATACCCCCGGAGGGACAGCAGAGACCCAGTACTTC
CASSFFYTPGGTAETQYF
>NA|TRBJ1-1|TRBV4-1|NA
TGCGCCAGCAGCCAGGAGGTGGGGGCGCGCGGCACTGAAGCTTTCTTT
CASSQEVGARGTEAFF
>TRBD2|TRBJ2-7|TRBV6-5|NA
TGTGCCAGCAGTTACTCGATGGTAGCGGGGATGTACGAGCAGTACTTC
CASSYSMVAGMYEQYF
>NA|TRBJ2-1|TRBV7-3|NA
TGTGCCAGCAGGAGTACCTCTTCGGGGTCCTATTTCTTC
CASRSTSSGSYFF
>TRBD2|TRBJ2-1|TRBV4-1|few
TGCGCCAGCAGCCAAGATCAAGGGCTAGCGGAGTTCTTC
CASSQDQGLAEFF
>TRBD1|TRBJ1-1|TRBV19|NA
TGTGCCAGTAGTGGCTGGACAGGTTTATTCTTT
CASSGWTGLFF
>NA|TRBJ2-1|TRBV11-2|NA
TGTGCCAGCAGCTTAACCCCAATAGTCTCCTACAATGAGCAGTTCTTC
CASSLTPIVSYNEQFF
>TRBD1|TRBJ1-3|TRBV5-1|NA
TGCGCCAGCAGCTGGGGACAGGGATACTCTGGAAACACCATATATTTT
CASSWGQGYSGNTIYF